Listed below are T cell receptor beta chains from one sample, sequenced in a study of blood T cells in healthy people across ages. TCRdb used MiXCR to reprocess the 5' RACE reads, holding one entry per CDR3 protein. This sample has hundreds of thousands of distinct CDR3 sequences, with 58% found just once. Source material: blood. The source of these receptors is a man younger than 45 in good health. Each CDR3 is given with its conserved first and last residue. Rows give clone size only sometimes, using once, few, many, or a class for an expanded clone.

J,size,length,V,CDR3
TRBJ2-1,NA,15,TRBV6-2/TRBV6-3,CASVNGILEFNEQFF
TRBJ2-1,NA,16,TRBV2,CASSEYGGGQYNEQFF
TRBJ1-4,NA,13,TRBV20-1,CGAPAGANEKLFF
TRBJ2-3,NA,16,TRBV18,CASSPPTTRVTDTQYF
TRBJ2-3,NA,15,TRBV12-3/TRBV12-4,CASALPAGGSDTQYF
TRBJ2-1,NA,14,TRBV20-1,CSATGTRDYNEQFF
TRBJ2-7,NA,11,TRBV20-1,CSARSSTEQYF
TRBJ2-7,NA,16,TRBV10-3,CAISESWDDLGSLQYF
TRBJ2-1,NA,13,TRBV4-2,CASSQDGSPEQFF
TRBJ1-1,NA,12,TRBV10-3,CAMGGAGTEAFF
NA,NA,13,TRBV6-2/TRBV6-3,CASKSTGPYEQYF
TRBJ2-7,NA,15,TRBV7-2,CASGRTGQGDYEQYF
TRBJ2-7,few,13,TRBV7-8,CASSRSTSSQWYF
TRBJ2-7,once,15,TRBV6-5,CASSYSTSKAYEQYF
TRBJ2-5,NA,14,TRBV6-2/TRBV6-3,CASMGDAFQETQYF
TRBJ2-5,NA,13,TRBV4-2,CASSQVSWETQYF
TRBJ2-7,NA,14,TRBV5-1,CASSVSASSYEQYF
TRBJ1-5,once,13,TRBV4-2,CASSLGEAQPQHF
TRBJ1-2,NA,13,TRBV2,CASSKLGGYGYTF
TRBJ2-5,few,14,TRBV12-3/TRBV12-4,CASSFRAGEETQYF
TRBJ2-7,few,11,TRBV6-1,CASSDLYEQYF
TRBJ2-5,once,17,TRBV20-1,CSARQVARGVHQETQYF
TRBJ1-1,NA,15,TRBV20-1,CSASKLGSSNTEAFF
TRBJ2-1,NA,13,TRBV11-3,CASSLKRSNEQFF
TRBJ2-1,NA,18,TRBV20-1,CSARDSRTSGTSYNEQFF
TRBJ2-3,few,15,TRBV10-3,CAISSGLAEADTQYF
TRBJ2-5,NA,16,TRBV3-1,CASSQEGRARWETQYF
NA,NA,15,TRBV3-1,CASSQLPSQRYEQYF
TRBJ1-2,NA,17,TRBV29-1,CSVEESGGLWGNYGYTF
TRBJ2-4,few,16,TRBV7-2,CASSPRDGTTIREQYF
TRBJ2-5,NA,13,TRBV7-9,CASSYADREGQYF
TRBJ2-5,few,11,TRBV30,CARLAEETQYF
NA,NA,16,TRBV6-1,CASSKLSGQGGETQYF
TRBJ2-5,few,14,TRBV7-2,CASSLELAGGTQYF
TRBJ1-2,NA,13,TRBV6-5,CASSYSGIYGYTF
TRBJ2-1,NA,18,TRBV15,CATSRGAPAGGLYNEQFF
TRBJ2-7,NA,15,TRBV12-3/TRBV12-4,CASSLRGTADYEQYF
TRBJ2-1,few,13,TRBV24-1,CATSQDSNNEQFF
TRBJ2-1,NA,16,TRBV4-1,CASSQGKAGAYNEQFF
TRBJ1-4,NA,14,TRBV25-1,CASSDDRNNEKLFF
TRBJ2-7,few,14,TRBV7-2,CASAVGWGAYEQYF
TRBJ2-5,few,14,TRBV29-1,CSVDGGGAVETQYF
TRBJ1-2,NA,19,TRBV10-3,CAISESSGTGGSLNYGYTF
TRBJ1-5,NA,15,TRBV7-3,CASSWGSLLNQPQHF
TRBJ2-7,NA,11,TRBV29-1,CSVGRSDEQYF
TRBJ2-5,few,14,TRBV20-1,CSAKTGTTLETQYF
TRBJ2-7,NA,15,TRBV4-3,CASSRLGTALYEQYF
TRBJ2-5,few,14,TRBV21-1,CASSKWDSQETQYF
TRBJ1-5,few,14,TRBV7-2,CASTGTGGHQPQHF
TRBJ2-7,NA,15,TRBV4-3,CASSQDVQGRYEQYF